These 31 T cell receptor beta chains were all obtained from the same sample, sequenced in a study of blood T cell repertoires in COVID-19. Sequencing was performed with immunoSEQ multiplex PCR; in TCRdb, only in-frame clones are kept and a portion is missing. The table lists some 500,000 clones, 85% to 90% of them singletons. The source material was peripheral blood. The source is a woman aged 45 to 65 with COVID-19, enrolled during active disease.

The sample holds one count of this clone. The rearrangement joins TRBV5-5 to TRBJ2-5; 7 positions match TRBD1. The CDR3 extends over 16 amino acids. CDR1 SGHKS and CDR2 YYEKEE come from the germline V gene (reference sequence). Trimming removed 2 bases from V and 2 bases from J; junction bases left unmatched: 9. CDR3 sequence (DNA): TGTGCCAGCAGCTTCGGAGGACAGGCGATACAAGAGACCCAGTACTTC. It encodes CASSFGGQAIQETQYF.

This chain's CDR3 is CSVLAREKLFF. In DNA, the CDR3 is TGCAGCGTTTTGGCACGAGAAAAACTGTTTTTT. The chain links TRBV29-1 to TRBJ1-4; D unresolved. In germline, CDR1 is SQVTM, CDR2 ANQGSEA. The CDR3 runs 11 residues. Trimming left V 5 bases short and J 8 bases short, with 9 bases between.

The table lists this clone with a count of one. Other nucleotide sequences from this sample produce the same CDR3. The V call is TRBV5-4, the J call TRBJ2-5; 14 bases match TRBD2. Looked up from germline, CDR1 is SGHNT and CDR2 is YYREEE (reference sequence). This CDR3 spans 15 amino acids. V shed 4 bases, J shed 5 bases, and the junction held 4 bases outside the gene matches. CDR3 amino acids: CASSTGLAGVETQYF. DNA of the CDR3: TGTGCCAGCAGCACGGGACTAGCGGGGGTGGAGACCCAGTACTTC.

DNA of the CDR3: TGTGCCAGCACCAGGGCGGGGGGCACAGATACGCAGTATTTT. Translated, it gives CASTRAGGTDTQYF. The rearrangement links TRBV5-5 to TRBJ2-3, with 7 bases matching TRBD2. There are 14 residues in the CDR3. Germline CDR1 is SGHKS and CDR2 is YYEKEE (reference sequence). Trimming at V came to 6 bases and at J to 1 base, leaving 5 bases not matched to a gene.

The chain joins TRBV7-2 to TRBJ2-5; no firm D call. CDR1 is SGHTA and CDR2 is FQGNSA in the germline V gene. The V end was cut by 5 bases, the J end by 2 bases, with 12 bases between. This CDR3 comprises 14 residues. Here the CDR3 reads CASSPSAAQETQYF. CDR3 bases: TGTGCCAGCAGCCCCTCGGCGGCACAAGAGACCCAGTACTTC.

The V call is TRBV7-9, the J call TRBJ2-7; 7 positions agree with TRBD1. V was pared by 4 bases and J by 3 bases, with 15 bases of the junction left unmatched. The germline CDR1 and CDR2 sequences are SEHNR and FQNEAQ (reference sequence). This CDR3 spans 17 amino acids. CDR3 region: CASSSPLSRDSDYEQYF. The CDR3 DNA is TGTGCCAGCAGCTCCCCTTTAAGCCGGGACAGCGACTACGAGCAGTACTTC.

The chain joins TRBV4-1 to TRBJ2-7, with D possibly matching TRBD1 (5 bases). Germline CDR1 reads MGHRA; CDR2 reads YSYEKL. Between the trimmed V and J ends, which lost 3 bases and 3 bases, there was a span of 9 bases. This CDR3 comprises 13 residues. This CDR3 reads CASSQFQGYEQYF. The CDR3 DNA reads TGCGCCAGCAGCCAGTTTCAGGGCTACGAGCAGTACTTC.

The rearrangement joins TRBV7-9 to TRBJ1-2; 8 bases align to TRBD1. The CDR3 is made up of 16 amino acids. Trimming at V came to 1 base and at J to 3 bases, leaving 7 bases not matched to a gene. From germline, CDR1 is SEHNR and CDR2 FQNEAQ (reference sequence). CDR3 amino acids: CASSLVQGARDYGYTF. The CDR3 DNA is TGTGCCAGCAGCTTAGTTCAGGGGGCAAGGGACTATGGCTACACCTTC.

V gene TRBV7-2 combines with J gene TRBJ1-5; D is possibly TRBD1 (5 bases). Trimming cost V 6 bases and J 1 base, with 13 bases left between them. This CDR3 is built from 15 residues. Per the germline V gene, CDR1 is SGHTA and CDR2 is FQGNSA. CDR3 region: CASSPDRWSNQPQHF. CDR3 coding DNA: TGTGCCAGCAGTCCCGACAGATGGAGCAATCAGCCCCAGCATTTT.

As regards this clone: The same CDR3 is also encoded by other DNA sequences in this sample. This chain joins TRBV5-1 and TRBJ1-1, with D unresolved. V gave up 0 bases and J gave up 0 bases, with 9 bases separating them. CDR3 length: 15 residues. Germline CDR1 and CDR2: SGHRS and YFSETQ. The CDR3 DNA reads as TGCGCCAGCAGCTTGGAGACGGGAGTGAACACTGAAGCTTTCTTT. Translating it yields CASSLETGVNTEAFF.

This rearrangement joins TRBV5-5 to TRBJ1-5; TRBD1 aligns across 8 bases. The CDR3 sequence is 15 residues long. Germline assignment: CDR1 SGHKS and CDR2 YYEKEE (reference sequence). After removal of 4 bases from V and 3 bases from J, the junction contained 6 bases not matched to a gene. The CDR3 bases are TGTGCCAGCAGCACCACAGGGGGTACCAATCAGCCCCAGCATTTT. Its protein product is CASSTTGGTNQPQHF.

The chain employs TRBV5-1 and TRBJ1-2, with D tentatively TRBD1 (6 bases). The CDR3 loop spans 18 amino acids. Germline V gene lookup returns CDR1 SGHRS and CDR2 YFSETQ. V was shortened by 1 base and J by 0 bases, with 19 bases between the two germline ends. For the CDR3, the DNA is TGCGCCAGCAGCTTGAACCAAAACAGGGAAGAAGCTAACTATGGCTACACCTTC. This gives the protein CASSLNQNREEANYGYTF. Variable domain in full (rest from reference TRBV5-1 and TRBJ1-2): KAGVTQTPRYLIKTRGQQVTLSCSPISGHRSVSWYQQTPGQGLQFLFEYFSETQRNKGNFPGRFSGRQFSNSRSEMNVSTLELGDSALYLCASSLNQNREEANYGYTFGSGTRLTVV.

The chain is built from TRBV14 and TRBJ1-4, with a tentative D call TRBD1 (5 bases). V lost 3 bases, J lost 3 bases, and 17 bases lay in between. The germline CDR1 and CDR2 sequences are SGHDN and FVKESK. The CDR3 sequence is 17 residues long. DNA for the CDR3: TGTGCCAGCAGCCAGGCCACCTCGACAGACTCTAATGAAAAACTGTTTTTT. Its protein is CASSQATSTDSNEKLFF.

The chain couples TRBV4-1 to TRBJ1-6, with 7 positions matching TRBD1. This CDR3 is 16 amino acids long. The V segment lost 4 bases and the J segment 4 bases; nucleotides outside the gene matches: 7. Germline V gene sequence: CDR1 MGHRA, CDR2 YSYEKL. CDR3 loop: CASSPRQGSYNSPLHF. CDR3 DNA: TGCGCCAGCAGCCCACGACAGGGATCGTATAATTCACCCCTCCACTTT.

The CDR3 sequence: CASRGNSGNTIYF. The DNA for the CDR3 is TGTGCCAGCCGGGGGAACTCTGGAAACACCATATATTTT. The chain recombines TRBV6-5 with TRBJ1-3; D may be TRBD1 (5 bases). Germline CDR1 is MNHEY and CDR2 is SVGAGI. V was clipped by 8 bases and J by 0 bases, with 8 bases between them. CDR3 length: 13 residues.

Note on this clone: The sample contains more than one DNA sequence encoding this CDR3. The V and J genes are TRBV7-9 and TRBJ2-7; D unresolved. CDR3 length equals 12 residues. The ends were cut back, 2 bases at V and 2 bases at J, with 4 bases in the middle. Germline V gives CDR1 SEHNR, CDR2 FQNEAQ (reference sequence). CDR3 nucleotides: TGTGCCAGCAGCTTACAGGCCTACGAGCAGTACTTC. Its translation is CASSLQAYEQYF.

The chain recombines TRBV19 with TRBJ1-5; TRBD1 is a possible D gene (5 bases). The V gene's germline CDR1 is LNHDA and CDR2 SQIVND (reference sequence). The CDR3 sequence is 15 residues long. With 3 bases removed from V and 5 bases from J, the gap between germline ends came to 14 bases. CDR3 DNA sequence: TGTGCCAGTAGTATTGGGGCCACCAGCGATCAGCCCCAGCATTTT. Translated, it gives CASSIGATSDQPQHF. Full variable domain (rest looked up from reference TRBV19 and TRBJ1-5): DGGITQSPKYLFRKEGQNVTLSCEQNLNHDAMYWYRQDPGQGLRLIYYSQIVNDFQKGDIAEGYSVSREKKESFPLTVTSAQKNPTAFYLCASSIGATSDQPQHFGDGTRLSIL.

This chain's CDR3 is CASSPAGLVQETQYF. The CDR3 region has the DNA TGCGCCAGCAGCCCAGCGGGATTAGTCCAAGAGACCCAGTACTTC. The chain links TRBV4-1 to TRBJ2-5; 7 positions agree with TRBD2. The CDR3 sequence is 15 residues long. The V gene end was trimmed by 4 bases and the J gene end by 1 base; junction bases not matched to a gene: 6. Germline V gene sequence: CDR1 MGHRA, CDR2 YSYEKL.

The chain uses TRBV5-1 and TRBJ2-3; 8 bases are a match to TRBD2. V was clipped by 6 bases and J by 5 bases; unmatched bases: 8. The CDR3 extends over 14 amino acids. From germline, CDR1 is SGHRS and CDR2 YFSETQ. The CDR3 here is CASTGGASIDTQYF. The CDR3 DNA follows: TGCGCCAGCACCGGGGGGGCCTCGATAGATACGCAGTATTTT.

This chain links TRBV20-1 with TRBJ1-2, with D unclear. The CDR3 contains 11 residues. Between the trimmed V and J ends, which lost 5 bases and 8 bases, there was a span of 12 bases. Germline loops: CDR1 DFQATT, CDR2 SNEGSKA (reference sequence). CDR3 residues: CSAPGRPGYTF. The CDR3 DNA reads TGCAGTGCTCCGGGTCGCCCCGGCTACACCTTC.

The rearrangement uses TRBV6-5 and TRBJ1-2, with TRBD1 matching over 8 bases. From germline, CDR1 is MNHEY and CDR2 SVGAGI. V lost 8 bases, J lost 7 bases, and 6 bases stayed unmatched. The CDR3 totals 12 residues. The CDR3 coding sequence is TGTGCCAGCGCAGGGACAGGAAGTGGCTACACCTTC. Translation: CASAGTGSGYTF.

The chain joins TRBV5-6 to TRBJ2-7; tentative D call: TRBD1 (5 bases). Trimming removed 3 bases from V and 3 bases from J, with 7 bases in between. The CDR3 runs 12 residues. Germline CDR1 reads SGHDT; CDR2 reads YYEEEE. This CDR3 reads CASSYTGYEQYF. DNA of the CDR3: TGTGCCAGCAGCTATACAGGCTACGAGCAGTACTTC.

The V gene is TRBV30, the J gene TRBJ1-5; tentatively, D is TRBD1 (5 bases). Germline CDR1 GTSNPN, CDR2 SVGIG (reference sequence). V shed 1 base and J shed 12 bases, with 22 bases lying between them. The CDR3 extends over 15 amino acids. CDR3 protein: CAWSASRAPGSDQHF. In nucleotides, the CDR3 is TGTGCCTGGAGTGCCTCCAGGGCCCCAGGGTCAGACCAGCATTTT.

This chain connects TRBV6-5 to TRBJ2-7, with a tentative D call TRBD1 (6 bases). CDR3 length equals 13 residues. V was cut by 5 bases and J by 2 bases, with 10 bases left in between. Germline assignment: CDR1 MNHEY and CDR2 SVGAGI. CDR3 in amino acids: CASSPTGPYEQYF. The CDR3, as DNA: TGTGCCAGCAGTCCGACAGGTCCCTACGAGCAGTACTTC.

J is TRBJ1-1 and V is TRBV2, with 7 nucleotides matching TRBD1. The length of the CDR3 is 15 residues. Germline V CDR1 and CDR2: SNHLY, FYNNEI. Trimming removed 7 bases from V and 4 bases from J; junction bases left unmatched: 12. The chain's CDR3 is CASNPDREASTEAFF. CDR3 nucleotide sequence: TGTGCCAGCAATCCAGACAGGGAGGCGAGCACTGAAGCTTTCTTT.

The rearrangement links TRBV13 to TRBJ1-1; possible D gene TRBD1, 5 bases. Germline-derived CDR1 and CDR2 are PRHDT and FYEKMQ (reference sequence). The CDR3 extends over 14 amino acids. Trimming took off 3 bases at V and 3 bases at J, with 11 bases between the two ends. The DNA of the CDR3 is TGTGCCAGCAGCTTCAACACAGGAGACACTGAAGCTTTCTTT. It specifies CASSFNTGDTEAFF.

This chain connects TRBV6-5 to TRBJ1-2, with TRBD1 matching over 9 bases. Germline V CDR1 and CDR2: MNHEY, SVGAGI. The CDR3 is 14 amino acids. Trimming cost V 6 bases and J 6 bases; bases outside gene matches: 8. CDR3 in DNA: TGTGCCAGCAGGGACCGGGACAGGGTGGATGGCTACACCTTC. Its translation: CASRDRDRVDGYTF.

CDR3 nucleotides: TGTGCCAGCAGCTCCTCGAAGGGGGAACTGTTTTTT. This translates into CASSSSKGELFF. This chain uses TRBV3-1 (or the pseudogene TRBV3-2) with TRBJ1-4, with D perhaps matching TRBD1 (6 bases). The germline V and J ends were trimmed by 5 bases and 12 bases, with 13 bases remaining between them. This CDR3 is 12 amino acids long. Per the germline V gene, CDR1 is LGHDT and CDR2 is YNNKEL (reference sequence).

The V call is TRBV6-5, the J call TRBJ1-5; D may be TRBD1 (5 bases). Trimming removed 6 bases at V and 6 bases at J, with 9 bases between. Germline CDR1 MNHEY, CDR2 SVGAGI. CDR3 length: 12 amino acids. DNA of the CDR3: TGTGCCAGCAGGGGGGGTCTTCAGCCCCAGCATTTT. This encodes CASRGGLQPQHF.

This clone was seen a single time. The chain uses TRBV30 and TRBJ1-2, with 11 bases identical to TRBD1. The CDR3 is 16 amino acids. From germline, CDR1 is GTSNPN and CDR2 SVGIG (reference sequence). V lost 7 bases and J lost 4; bases outside the gene matches: 14. The CDR3 bases are TGTGCCTCGTATAAGGTTCCGGGACAGGGGGGCTATGGCTACACCTTC. It translates to CASYKVPGQGGYGYTF.

In its sample, this clone was seen once. The V gene is TRBV29-1, the J gene TRBJ2-1; tentative D call: TRBD1 (5 bases). The CDR3 has 11 residues. Between the trimmed V and J ends, which lost 4 bases and 11 bases, there was a span of 12 bases. The V gene's germline CDR1 is SQVTM and CDR2 ANQGSEA. In DNA form, the CDR3 reads TGCAGCGTTGTCAAGGGGAATAAGCAGTTCTTC. This sequence encodes CSVVKGNKQFF.